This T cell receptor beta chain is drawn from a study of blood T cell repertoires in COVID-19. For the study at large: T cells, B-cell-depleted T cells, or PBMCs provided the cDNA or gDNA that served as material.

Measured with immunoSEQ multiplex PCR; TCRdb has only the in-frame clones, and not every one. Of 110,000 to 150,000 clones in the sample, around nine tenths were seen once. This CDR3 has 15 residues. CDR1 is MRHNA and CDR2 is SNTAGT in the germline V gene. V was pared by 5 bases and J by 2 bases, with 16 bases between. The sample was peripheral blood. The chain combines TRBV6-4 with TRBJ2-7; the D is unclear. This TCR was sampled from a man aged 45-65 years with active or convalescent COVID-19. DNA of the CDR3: TGTGCCAGCAGTCCTGCGGCGAGCGAGACCTACGAGCAGTACTTC. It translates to CASSPAASETYEQYF.